The entry below describes one T cell receptor beta chain. The sample originates from a study of cytomegalovirus exposure and HLA in healthy donors. The study ran its PCR with 60 Vbeta and 13 Jbeta primers. Original analysis: Counted up in a later analysis, unique TCR beta chains came to about 80 million, with around 11 million shared. Clones were read by immunoSEQ multiplex PCR, and TCRdb kept only the in-frame ones, dropping some. V, J and clone size are those of that table, while D and trimming were read from the DNA. This table holds some 110,000 clones, over 65% found once. The CDR3 consists of 13 residues. CDR1 is SQVTM, CDR2 ANQGSEA, per germline. V was cut by 3 bases and J by 4 bases, with 12 bases left in between.

This clonotype was obtained from a woman between 40 and 55 years old in good health and CMV-seropositive. The source material was PBMCs. The genes are TRBV29-1 and TRBJ1-2, with a weak D call TRBD1 (6 bases). The CDR3 DNA reads TGCAGCGTTGAGAGGCAGGGGAGCTATGGCTACACCTTC. Amino acid sequence: CSVERQGSYGYTF.